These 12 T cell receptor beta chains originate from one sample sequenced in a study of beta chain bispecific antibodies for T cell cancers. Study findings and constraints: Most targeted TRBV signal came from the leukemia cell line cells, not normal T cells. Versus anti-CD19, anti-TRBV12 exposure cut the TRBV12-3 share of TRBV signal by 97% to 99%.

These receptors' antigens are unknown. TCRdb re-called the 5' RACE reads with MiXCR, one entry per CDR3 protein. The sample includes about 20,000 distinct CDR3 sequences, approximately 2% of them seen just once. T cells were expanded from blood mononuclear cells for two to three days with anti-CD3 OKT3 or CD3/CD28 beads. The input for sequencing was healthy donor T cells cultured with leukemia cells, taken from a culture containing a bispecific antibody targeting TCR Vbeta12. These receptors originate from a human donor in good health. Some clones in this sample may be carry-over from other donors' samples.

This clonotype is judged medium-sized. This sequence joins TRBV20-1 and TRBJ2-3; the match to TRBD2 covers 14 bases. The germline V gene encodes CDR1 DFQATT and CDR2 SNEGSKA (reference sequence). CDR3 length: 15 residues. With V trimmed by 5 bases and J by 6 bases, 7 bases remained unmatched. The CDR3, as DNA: TGCAGTGCTTGGACTAGCGGGGGGACCGGTGATACGCAGTATTTT. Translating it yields CSAWTSGGTGDTQYF.

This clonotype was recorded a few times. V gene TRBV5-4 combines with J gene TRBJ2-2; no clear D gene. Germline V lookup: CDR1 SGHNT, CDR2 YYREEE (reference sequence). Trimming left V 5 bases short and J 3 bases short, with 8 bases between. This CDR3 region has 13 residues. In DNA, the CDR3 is TGTGCCAGCAGATTTAGCTACACCGGGGAGCTGTTTTTT. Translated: CASRFSYTGELFF.

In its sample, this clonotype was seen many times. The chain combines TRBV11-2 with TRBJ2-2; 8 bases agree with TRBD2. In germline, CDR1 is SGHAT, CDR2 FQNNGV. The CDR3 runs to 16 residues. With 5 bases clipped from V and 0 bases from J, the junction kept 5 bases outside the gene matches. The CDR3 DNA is TGTGCCAGCAGCGCGCTCGGGGGGGCGAACACCGGGGAGCTGTTTTTT. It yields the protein CASSALGGANTGELFF.

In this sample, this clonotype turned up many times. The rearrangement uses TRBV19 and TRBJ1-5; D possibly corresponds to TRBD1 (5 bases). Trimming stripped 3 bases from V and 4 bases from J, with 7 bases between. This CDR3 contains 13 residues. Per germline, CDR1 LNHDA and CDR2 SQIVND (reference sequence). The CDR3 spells CASSIRVNQPQHF. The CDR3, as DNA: TGTGCCAGTAGTATCAGGGTTAATCAGCCCCAGCATTTT.

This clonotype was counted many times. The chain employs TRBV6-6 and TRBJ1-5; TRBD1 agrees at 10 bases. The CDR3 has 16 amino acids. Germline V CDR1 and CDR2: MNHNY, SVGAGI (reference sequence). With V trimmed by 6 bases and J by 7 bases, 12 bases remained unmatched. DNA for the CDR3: TGTGCCAGCAGCGACGGGGACAGGGGCCTTCCGCAGCCCCAGCATTTT. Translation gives CASSDGDRGLPQPQHF.

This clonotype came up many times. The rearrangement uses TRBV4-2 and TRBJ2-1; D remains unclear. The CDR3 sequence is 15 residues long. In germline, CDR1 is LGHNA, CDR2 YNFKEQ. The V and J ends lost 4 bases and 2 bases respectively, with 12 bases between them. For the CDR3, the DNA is TGTGCCAGCAGCCTCTCTATTGGAACCTACAATGAGCAGTTCTTC. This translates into CASSLSIGTYNEQFF.

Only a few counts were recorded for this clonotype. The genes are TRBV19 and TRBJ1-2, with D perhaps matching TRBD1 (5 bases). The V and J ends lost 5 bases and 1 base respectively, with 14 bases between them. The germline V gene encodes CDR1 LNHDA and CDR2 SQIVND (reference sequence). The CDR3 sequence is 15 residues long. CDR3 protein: CASSPRGDLNYGYTF. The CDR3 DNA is TGTGCCAGTAGTCCCCGCGGGGACCTTAACTATGGCTACACCTTC.

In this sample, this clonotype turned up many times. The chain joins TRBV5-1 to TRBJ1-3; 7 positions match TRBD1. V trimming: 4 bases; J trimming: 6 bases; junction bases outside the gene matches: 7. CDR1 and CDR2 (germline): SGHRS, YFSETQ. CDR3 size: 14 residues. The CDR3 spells CASSEGQNKNTIYF. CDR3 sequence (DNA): TGCGCCAGCAGCGAGGGACAGAATAAAAACACCATATATTTT. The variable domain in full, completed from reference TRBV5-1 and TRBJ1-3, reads KAGVTQTPRYLIKTRGQQVTLSCSPISGHRSVSWYQQTPGQGLQFLFEYFSETQRNKGNFPGRFSGRQFSNSRSEMNVSTLELGDSALYLCASSEGQNKNTIYFGEGSWLTVV.

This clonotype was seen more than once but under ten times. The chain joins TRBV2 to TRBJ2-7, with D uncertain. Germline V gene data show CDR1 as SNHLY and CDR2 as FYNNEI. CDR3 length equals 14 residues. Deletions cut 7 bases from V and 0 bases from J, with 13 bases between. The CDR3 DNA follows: TGTGCCAGCACCATGGTCCCAGGCTCCTACGAGCAGTACTTC. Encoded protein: CASTMVPGSYEQYF.

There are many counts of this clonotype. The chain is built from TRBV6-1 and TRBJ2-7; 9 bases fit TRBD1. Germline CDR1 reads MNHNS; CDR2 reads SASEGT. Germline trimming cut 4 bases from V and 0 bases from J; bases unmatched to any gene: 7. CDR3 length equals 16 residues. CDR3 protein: CASSAWTGASSYEQYF. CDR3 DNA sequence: TGTGCCAGCAGTGCGTGGACAGGGGCGAGCTCCTACGAGCAGTACTTC.

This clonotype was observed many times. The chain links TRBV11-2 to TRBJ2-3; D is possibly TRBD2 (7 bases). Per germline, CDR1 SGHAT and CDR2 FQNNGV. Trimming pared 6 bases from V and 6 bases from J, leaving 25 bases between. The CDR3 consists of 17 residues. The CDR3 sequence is CASRPGVGGGATDTQYF. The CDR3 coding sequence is TGTGCCAGCAGACCCGGCGTGGGTGGGGGGGCAACGGATACGCAGTATTTT.

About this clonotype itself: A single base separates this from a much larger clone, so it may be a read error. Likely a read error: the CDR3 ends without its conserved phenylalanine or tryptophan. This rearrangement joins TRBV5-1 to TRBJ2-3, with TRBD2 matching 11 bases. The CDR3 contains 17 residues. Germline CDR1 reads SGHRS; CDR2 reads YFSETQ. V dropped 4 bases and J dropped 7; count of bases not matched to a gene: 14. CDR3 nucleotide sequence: TGCGCCAGCAGCGCGCCTCTAGCGGGGGGTTTGGTTAATACGCAGTATTCT. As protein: CASSAPLAGGLVNTQYS.